Presented here are 8 T cell receptor beta chains from one specimen sequenced in a study of CD8+ T cells in alopecia areata. Isolated RNA was reverse transcribed into cDNA used as the sequencing template. Sequenced by immunoSEQ multiplex PCR; TCRdb stores in-frame clones only, minus some. There are about 270,000 clones in the sample, none observed a single time. The study sorted pooled cutaneous lymph node cells by CD4, CD8alpha, NKG2D, NKG2ACE and other markers. The sequencing input was CD4+ T cells sorted from a lymph node. Source of these receptors: a C3H/HeJ mouse with alopecia areata. As its MHC haplotype, the strain has H2-k.

With regard to this clone: Genes here carry mouse names. Read sequence stops 3 residues before the CDR3 end, and the germline J gene provides the missing end. In the same sample, other DNA sequences code for this CDR3. The chain carries TRBV1 and TRBJ1-6; 7 positions agree with TRBD1. TRBJ1-6 is recorded as an ORF, its role being uncertain. The CDR3 has 14 residues. Germline CDR1 is NSQYPW and CDR2 is LRSPGD (reference sequence). V shed 6 bases and J 3 bases; nucleotides not matched to a gene: 2. CDR3 sequence: CTCRRQGYNSPLYF. Partial CDR3 DNA: TGCACCTGCAGAAGACAGGGCTATAATTCGCCC.

This clone was seen only a few times. Each gene name is a mouse one. The read is 4 residues too short to cover the CDR3 end, so that end is filled in from the germline J gene. V and J are TRBV1 and TRBJ2-5, with 7 bases fitting TRBD2. The CDR3 has 13 amino acids. Germline CDR1 is NSQYPW and CDR2 is LRSPGD (reference sequence). The V gene end was trimmed by 7 bases and the J gene end by 2 bases; junction bases not matched to a gene: 3. Partial CDR3 DNA: TGCACCTGCACCGACTGGGCCCAAGAC. Encoded protein: CTCTDWAQD. The CDR3 in its entirety is CTCTDWAQDTQYF.

As regards this clone: Mouse gene names and germline throughout. The read ends 4 residues before the CDR3 terminus; that terminus is restored from the germline J gene. The chain couples TRBV19 to TRBJ2-2, with D possibly matching TRBD1 (5 bases). Germline V lookup: CDR1 FNHDT, CDR2 SITEND (reference sequence). The CDR3 runs 14 residues. V lost 5 bases to trimming and J lost 0 bases, with 8 bases between them. CDR3 sequence: CASRAGTNTGQLYF. The sequenced part of the CDR3 DNA is TGTGCCAGCAGGGCAGGGACAAACACCGGG.

Points on this clone: One base away lies a much larger clone, so this may be a sequencing read error. Gene names follow the mouse nomenclature. The CDR3 end lies 4 residues beyond the end of the read and is filled in from the germline J gene. The sample holds other DNA sequences that translate to the same CDR3. The chain couples TRBV19 to TRBJ2-2, with D hard to call. V dropped 5 bases and J dropped 0 bases, with 5 bases sitting between them. The CDR3 loop spans 13 amino acids. Germline CDR1 is FNHDT and CDR2 is SITEND (reference sequence). The CDR3 bases that were read are TGTGCCAGCAGCAAAGCAAACACCGGG. Translating gives CASSKANTG. The CDR3 in full is CASSKANTGQLYF.

About this clone: Gene labels here are mouse ones. The CDR3 end falls 4 residues outside the read, so it is completed with the germline J gene. The chain carries TRBV29 and TRBJ2-1, with 9 bases identical to TRBD1. V gave up 6 bases and J gave up 6 bases; unmatched junction bases: 3. Germline V lookup: CDR1 MSHET, CDR2 SYDVDS. The CDR3 runs to 13 residues. Here the CDR3 reads CASSTGGSAEQFF. CDR3 DNA (partial): TGTGCTAGCAGCACAGGGGGCTCTGCT.

This clone has only a few counts. The listed genes are named as in mouse. The read halts 4 residues ahead of the CDR3 end, with the missing end drawn from the germline J gene. J is TRBJ2-3 and V is TRBV13-1; 8 nucleotides line up with TRBD2. J was trimmed by 2 bases and V by 0 bases; bases with no gene match: 5. Germline CDR1 NSHNY, CDR2 SYGAGN. There are 16 residues in the CDR3. CDR3 bases read: TGTGCCAGCAGTGATGTCGGGGGGGGCGTTGCAGAA. It encodes CASSDVGGGVAE. The complete CDR3 reads CASSDVGGGVAETLYF.

For this clone: Gene names and germline refer to mouse. The read falls 4 residues short of the CDR3 end, and the missing part is taken from the germline J gene. This chain uses TRBV13-1 with TRBJ1-1; no reliable D call. The germline CDR1 and CDR2 sequences are NSHNY and SYGAGN. This CDR3 contains 13 residues. The CDR3 bases that were read are TGTGCCAGCAGTGATGTTGGAGGGACA. Residues: CASSDVGGT. The full-length CDR3 reads as CASSDVGGTEVFF.

This clone was recorded a few times. The gene names given are mouse names. The missing CDR3 end, 4 residues past where the read stops, is filled in from the germline J gene. This chain connects TRBV5 to TRBJ2-2, with 14 bases fitting TRBD2. Germline V gives CDR1 LGHNA, CDR2 YNLKQL (reference sequence). This CDR3 is built from 16 residues. CDR3 sequence: CASSPPGLGGLGQLYF. The CDR3 DNA, read in part, is TGTGCCAGCAGCCCCCCGGGACTGGGGGGGCTGGGG.